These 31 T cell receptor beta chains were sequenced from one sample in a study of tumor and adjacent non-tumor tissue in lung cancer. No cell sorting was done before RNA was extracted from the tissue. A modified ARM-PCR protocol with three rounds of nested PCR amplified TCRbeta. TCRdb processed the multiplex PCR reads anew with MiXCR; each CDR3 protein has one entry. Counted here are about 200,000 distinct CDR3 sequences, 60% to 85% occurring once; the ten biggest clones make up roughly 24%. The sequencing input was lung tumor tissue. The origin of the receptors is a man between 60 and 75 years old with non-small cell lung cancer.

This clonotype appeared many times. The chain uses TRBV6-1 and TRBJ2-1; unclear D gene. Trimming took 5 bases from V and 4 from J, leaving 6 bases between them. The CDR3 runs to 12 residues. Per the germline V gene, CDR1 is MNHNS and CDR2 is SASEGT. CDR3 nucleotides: TGTGCCAGCAGTCCGATTTACAATGAGCAGTTCTTC. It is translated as CASSPIYNEQFF.

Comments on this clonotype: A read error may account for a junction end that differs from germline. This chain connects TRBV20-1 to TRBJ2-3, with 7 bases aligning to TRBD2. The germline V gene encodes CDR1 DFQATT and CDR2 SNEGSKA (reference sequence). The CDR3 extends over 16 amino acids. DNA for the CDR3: TGCAGTGCTAGAGATCGCACGGCGGGAGTGGCCGATACGCAGTTTTTT. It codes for CSARDRTAGVADTQFF.

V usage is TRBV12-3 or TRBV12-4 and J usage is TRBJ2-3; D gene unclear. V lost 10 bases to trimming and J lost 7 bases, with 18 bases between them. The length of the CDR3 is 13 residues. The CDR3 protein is CANTPVSTNTQYF. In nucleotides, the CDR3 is TGTGCCAACACCCCCGTTAGCACGAATACGCAGTATTTT.

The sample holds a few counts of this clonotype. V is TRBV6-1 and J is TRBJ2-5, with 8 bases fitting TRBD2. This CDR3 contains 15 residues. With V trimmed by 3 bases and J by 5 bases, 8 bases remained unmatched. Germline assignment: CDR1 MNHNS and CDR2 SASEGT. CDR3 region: CASSESTGGRETQYF. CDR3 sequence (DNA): TGTGCCAGCAGTGAGTCTACGGGGGGGCGGGAGACCCAGTACTTC.

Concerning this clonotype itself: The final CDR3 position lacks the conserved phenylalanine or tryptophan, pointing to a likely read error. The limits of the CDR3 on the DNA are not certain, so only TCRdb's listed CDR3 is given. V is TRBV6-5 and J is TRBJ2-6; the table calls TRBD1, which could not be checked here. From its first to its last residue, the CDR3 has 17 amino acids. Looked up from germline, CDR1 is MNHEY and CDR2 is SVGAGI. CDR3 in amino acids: CATSFGTGGSGTNVLIY.

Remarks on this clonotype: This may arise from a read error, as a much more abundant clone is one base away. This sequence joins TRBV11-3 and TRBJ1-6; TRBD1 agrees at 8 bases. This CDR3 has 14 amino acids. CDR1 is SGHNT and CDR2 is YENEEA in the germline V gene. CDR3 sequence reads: CASSLTGDNPPLHF. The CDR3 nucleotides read TGTGCCAGCAGCCTGACAGGGGATAATCCACCCCTCCACTTT.

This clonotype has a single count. The CDR3 nucleotides read TGTGCCAGCATTTACACCGGGTCCGAGCAGTACTTC. It encodes CASIYTGSEQYF. The rearrangement joins TRBV2 to TRBJ2-7; D remains ambiguous. There are 12 residues in the CDR3. Germline V gene data show CDR1 as SNHLY and CDR2 as FYNNEI. V was trimmed by 7 bases and J by 6 bases, leaving 13 bases between them.

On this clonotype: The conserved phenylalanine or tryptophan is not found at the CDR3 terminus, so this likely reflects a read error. The CDR3 DNA sequence: TGTGCCAGCAGCTTAGACCCAACAGGGACCATATATTCT. It specifies CASSLDPTGTIYS. The J gene is TRBJ1-3, the V gene TRBV7-8; TRBD1 is a possible D gene (6 bases). Germline CDR1 SGHVS, CDR2 FQNEAQ. This CDR3 is built from 13 residues. Trimming took 1 base from V and 10 from J, leaving 11 bases between them.

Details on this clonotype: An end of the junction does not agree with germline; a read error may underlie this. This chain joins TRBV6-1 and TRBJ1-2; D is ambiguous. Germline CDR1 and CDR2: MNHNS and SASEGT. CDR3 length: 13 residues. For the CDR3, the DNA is TGTACCAGTAGTGAATTGGGGAGCTATGGCTACACCTTC. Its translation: CTSSELGSYGYTF.

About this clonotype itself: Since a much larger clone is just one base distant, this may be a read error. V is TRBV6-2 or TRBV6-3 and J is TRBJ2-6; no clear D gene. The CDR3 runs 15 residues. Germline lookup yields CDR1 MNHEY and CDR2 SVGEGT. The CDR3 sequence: CASSATLAGPNVLTF. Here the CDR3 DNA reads TGTGCCAGCAGTGCTACCCTGGCTGGGCCCAACGTCCTGACTTTC.

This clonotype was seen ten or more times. The CDR3 loop reads CSAGQGSQPQHF. In DNA, the CDR3 is TGCAGTGCCGGACAGGGAAGTCAGCCCCAGCATTTT. V usage is TRBV20-1 and J usage is TRBJ1-5; TRBD1 matches at 8 bases. The germline gives CDR1 DFQATT, CDR2 SNEGSKA (reference sequence). The CDR3 sequence is 12 residues long. Trimming took 6 bases from V and 6 from J; bases not matched to a gene: 4.

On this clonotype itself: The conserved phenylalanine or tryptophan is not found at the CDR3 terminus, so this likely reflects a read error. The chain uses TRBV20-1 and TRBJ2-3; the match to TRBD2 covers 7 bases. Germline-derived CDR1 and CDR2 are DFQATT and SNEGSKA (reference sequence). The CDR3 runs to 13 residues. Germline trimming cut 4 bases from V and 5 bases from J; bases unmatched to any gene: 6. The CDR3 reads CSAIRLARDTQYY. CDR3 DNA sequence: TGCAGTGCTATAAGACTAGCCAGAGATACGCAGTATTAT.

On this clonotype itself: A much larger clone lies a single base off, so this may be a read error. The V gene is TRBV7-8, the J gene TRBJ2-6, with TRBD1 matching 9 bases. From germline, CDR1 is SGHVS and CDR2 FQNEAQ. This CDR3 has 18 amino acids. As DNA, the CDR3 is TGTGCCAGCAGCTTGGGACAGGGCAAAAGCTCTGGGGACAACGTCCTGACTTTC. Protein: CASSLGQGKSSGDNVLTF.

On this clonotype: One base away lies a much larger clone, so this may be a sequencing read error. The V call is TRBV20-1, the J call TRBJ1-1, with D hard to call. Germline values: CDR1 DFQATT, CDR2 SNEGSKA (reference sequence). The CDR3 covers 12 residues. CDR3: CRARDWVTEAFF. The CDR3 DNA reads TGCAGAGCTAGAGATTGGGTCACTGAAGCTTTCTTT.

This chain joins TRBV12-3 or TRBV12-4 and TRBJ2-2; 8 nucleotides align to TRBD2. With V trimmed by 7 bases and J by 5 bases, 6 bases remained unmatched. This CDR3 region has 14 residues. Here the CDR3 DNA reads TGTGCCAGCATAACGAGCGGGAGAACCGGGGAGCTGTTTTTT. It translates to CASITSGRTGELFF.

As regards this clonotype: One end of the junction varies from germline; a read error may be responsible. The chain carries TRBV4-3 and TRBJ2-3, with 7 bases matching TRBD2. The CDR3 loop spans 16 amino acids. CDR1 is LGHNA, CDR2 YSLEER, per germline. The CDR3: CASSQDLTGGGDTQYF. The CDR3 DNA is TGCGCCAGCAGCCAAGATCTGACGGGAGGAGGAGATACACAGTATTTT.

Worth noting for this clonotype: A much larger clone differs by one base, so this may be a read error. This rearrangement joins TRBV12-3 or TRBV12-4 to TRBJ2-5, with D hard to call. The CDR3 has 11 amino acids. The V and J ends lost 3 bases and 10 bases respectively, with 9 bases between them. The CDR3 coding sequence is TGTGCCAGCAGTTTCGGTGATGTCCAGTACTTC. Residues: CASSFGDVQYF.

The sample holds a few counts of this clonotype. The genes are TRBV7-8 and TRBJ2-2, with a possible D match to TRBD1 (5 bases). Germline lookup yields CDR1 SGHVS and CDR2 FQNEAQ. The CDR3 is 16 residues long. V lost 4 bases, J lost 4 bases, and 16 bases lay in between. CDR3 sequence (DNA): TGTGCCAGCAGCTGGGGAAAGGGGCCGCTCACCGGGGAGCTGTTTTTT. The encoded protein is CASSWGKGPLTGELFF.

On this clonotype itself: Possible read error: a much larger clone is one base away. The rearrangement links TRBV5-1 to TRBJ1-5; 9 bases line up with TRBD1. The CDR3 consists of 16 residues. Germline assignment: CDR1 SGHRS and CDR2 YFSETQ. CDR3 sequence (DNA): TGCGCCAACAGCCTCTCTACAGGGGGCGAAAATCAGCCCCAGCATTTT. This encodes CANSLSTGGENQPQHF.

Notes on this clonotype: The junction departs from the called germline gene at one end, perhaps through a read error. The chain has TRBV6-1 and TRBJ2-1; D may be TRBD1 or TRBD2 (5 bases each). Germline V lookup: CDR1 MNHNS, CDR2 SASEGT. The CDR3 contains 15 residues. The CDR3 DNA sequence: TGTGCCAGGAGTGAATTTCGGGGCCTCTACAGTGAGCAGTTCTTC. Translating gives CARSEFRGLYSEQFF.

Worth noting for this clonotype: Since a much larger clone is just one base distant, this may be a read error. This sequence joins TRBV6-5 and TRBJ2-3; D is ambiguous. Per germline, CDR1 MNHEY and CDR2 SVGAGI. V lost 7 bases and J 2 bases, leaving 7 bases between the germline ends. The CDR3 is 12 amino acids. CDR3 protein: CASTSYTDTQYF. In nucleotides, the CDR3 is TGTGCCAGCACGAGTTACACAGATACGCAGTATTTT.

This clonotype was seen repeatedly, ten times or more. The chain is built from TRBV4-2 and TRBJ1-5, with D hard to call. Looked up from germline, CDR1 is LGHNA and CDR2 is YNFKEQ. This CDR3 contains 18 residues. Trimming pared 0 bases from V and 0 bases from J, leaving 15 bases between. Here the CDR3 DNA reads TGTGCCAGCAGCCAAGATGGCCAGCACCACGCTAGCAATCAGCCCCAGCATTTT. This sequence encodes CASSQDGQHHASNQPQHF.

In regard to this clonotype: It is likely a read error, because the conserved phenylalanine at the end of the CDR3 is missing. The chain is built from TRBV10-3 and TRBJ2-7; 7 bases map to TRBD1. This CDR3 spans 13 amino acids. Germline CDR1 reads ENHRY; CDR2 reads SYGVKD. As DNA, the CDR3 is TGTACCATTAGTAACAGGGGTTCCTACGAGCAGTACCTC. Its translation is CTISNRGSYEQYL.

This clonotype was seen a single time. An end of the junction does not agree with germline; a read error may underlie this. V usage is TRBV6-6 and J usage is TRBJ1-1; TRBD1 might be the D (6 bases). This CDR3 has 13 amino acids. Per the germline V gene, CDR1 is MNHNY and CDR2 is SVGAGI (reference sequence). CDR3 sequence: CGSSSGDKTEAFF. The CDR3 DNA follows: TGTGGCAGCAGCTCAGGGGATAAAACTGAAGCTTTCTTT.

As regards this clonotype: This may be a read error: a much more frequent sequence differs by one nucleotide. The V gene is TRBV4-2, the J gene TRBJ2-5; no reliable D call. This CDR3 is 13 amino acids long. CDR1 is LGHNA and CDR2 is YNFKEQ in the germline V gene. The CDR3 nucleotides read TGTGCCGGCAGCCAAGATTGGGGAGAGACCCAGTACTTC. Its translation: CAGSQDWGETQYF.

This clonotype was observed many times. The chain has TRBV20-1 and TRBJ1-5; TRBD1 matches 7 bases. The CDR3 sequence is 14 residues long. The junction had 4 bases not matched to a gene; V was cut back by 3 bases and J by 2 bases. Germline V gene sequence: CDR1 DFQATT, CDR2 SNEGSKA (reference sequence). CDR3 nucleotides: TGCAGTGCTAGTAAAGGACAGGGCAATCAGCCCCAGCATTTT. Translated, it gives CSASKGQGNQPQHF.

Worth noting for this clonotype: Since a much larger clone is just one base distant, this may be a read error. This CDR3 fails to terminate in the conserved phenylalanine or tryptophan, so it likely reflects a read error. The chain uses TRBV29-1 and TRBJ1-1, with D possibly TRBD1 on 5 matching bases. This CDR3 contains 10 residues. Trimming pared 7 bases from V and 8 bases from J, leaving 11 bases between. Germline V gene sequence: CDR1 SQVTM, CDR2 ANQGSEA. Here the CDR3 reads CSAQTVEAFL. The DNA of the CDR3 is TGCAGCGCACAGACAGTAGAAGCTTTCTTA.

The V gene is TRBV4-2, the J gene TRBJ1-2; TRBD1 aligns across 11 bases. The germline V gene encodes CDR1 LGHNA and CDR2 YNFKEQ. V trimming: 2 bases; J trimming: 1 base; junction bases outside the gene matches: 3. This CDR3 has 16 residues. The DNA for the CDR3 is TGTGCCAGCAGCCAACTGGGGACAGGGGGTAACTATGGCTACACCTTC. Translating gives CASSQLGTGGNYGYTF.

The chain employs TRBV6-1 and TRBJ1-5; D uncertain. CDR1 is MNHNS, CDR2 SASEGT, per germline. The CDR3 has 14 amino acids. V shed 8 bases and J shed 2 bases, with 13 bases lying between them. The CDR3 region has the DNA TGTGCCAGCCTATTGGACGCGGGCAATCAGCCCCAGCATTTT. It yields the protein CASLLDAGNQPQHF.

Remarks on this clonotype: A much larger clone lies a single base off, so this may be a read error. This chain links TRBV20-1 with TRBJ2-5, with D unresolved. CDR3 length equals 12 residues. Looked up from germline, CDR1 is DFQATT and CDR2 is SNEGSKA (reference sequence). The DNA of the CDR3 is TGCAATGCTAAGTACGGGCAAGAGACCCAGTACTTC. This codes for CNAKYGQETQYF.

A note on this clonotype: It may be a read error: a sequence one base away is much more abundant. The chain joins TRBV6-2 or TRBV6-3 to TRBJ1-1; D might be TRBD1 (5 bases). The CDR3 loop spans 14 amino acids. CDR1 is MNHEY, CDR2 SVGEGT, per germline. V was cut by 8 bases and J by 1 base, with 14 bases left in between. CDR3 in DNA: TGTGCCAGCCTCTCCGCGGACACGAACACTGAAGCTTTCTTT. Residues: CASLSADTNTEAFF.